The rows below give T cell receptor beta chains drawn from one sample of a study of blood T cell repertoires in COVID-19. The protocol was immunoSEQ multiplex PCR, while the TCRdb copy is restricted to in-frame clones and leaves out a portion. The sample yields roughly 290,000 clones, around nine tenths seen once. Sequencing was performed on peripheral blood. The receptors shown here come from a woman aged 55-69 years with acute or convalescent COVID-19. CDR3s include the opening cysteine and the closing phenylalanine or tryptophan. A D gene is named only where the DNA matches it firmly. Clone size is shown for a subset of rows, as once, few, many or a class of expanded clone.

len,v_gene,d_gene,abundance,j_gene,CDR3aa,CDR3nt
15,TRBV7-6,TRBD2,NA,TRBJ2-3,CASTPTSGTPDTQYF,TGTGCCAGCACCCCGACTAGCGGGACGCCAGATACGCAGTATTTT
15,TRBV28,NA,few,TRBJ1-5,CASSPAGNSNQPQHF,TGTGCCAGCAGTCCGGCGGGCAATAGCAATCAGCCCCAGCATTTT
15,TRBV27,NA,once,TRBJ1-1,CASSLSPAISAEAFF,TGTGCCAGCAGTTTATCTCCGGCGATCAGCGCTGAAGCTTTCTTT
13,TRBV28,NA,NA,TRBJ1-1,CASGHRDRTEAFF,TGTGCCAGCGGCCACAGGGATAGGACTGAAGCTTTCTTT
17,TRBV7-2,TRBD1,NA,TRBJ1-3,CASSSILRGQSGNTIYF,TGTGCCAGCAGCTCAATCCTCAGGGGGCAATCTGGAAACACCATATATTTT
15,TRBV28,TRBD1,NA,TRBJ2-1,CASNRPGQGAFEQFF,TGTGCCAGCAATCGTCCAGGACAGGGGGCGTTTGAGCAGTTCTTC
13,TRBV12-3/TRBV12-4,NA,NA,TRBJ1-2,CASSFGPEVGYTF,TGTGCCAGCAGTTTTGGCCCCGAGGTTGGCTACACCTTC
16,TRBV19,TRBD2,NA,TRBJ2-5,CAGSGTSGSYQETQYF,TGTGCCGGCTCCGGGACTAGCGGATCGTACCAAGAGACCCAGTACTTC
16,TRBV6-2/TRBV6-3,NA,NA,TRBJ2-7,CASSPDRHENLYEQYF,TGTGCCAGCAGTCCAGACAGGCATGAAAACCTCTACGAGCAGTACTTC
15,TRBV14,TRBD2,NA,TRBJ2-1,CASSLAGGVYNEQFF,TGTGCCAGCAGCCTAGCGGGAGGGGTGTACAATGAGCAGTTCTTC
15,TRBV7-8,NA,NA,TRBJ1-5,CASSLLGLSNQPQHF,TGTGCCAGCAGCTTATTGGGGCTTAGCAATCAGCCCCAGCATTTT
16,TRBV7-8,NA,NA,TRBJ2-2,CASSLGVRVGTGELFF,TGTGCCAGCAGCTTAGGGGTCAGGGTCGGCACCGGGGAGCTGTTTTTT
16,TRBV19,TRBD1,NA,TRBJ2-3,CASSSGTGGWTDTQYF,TGTGCCAGTAGTAGCGGGACAGGGGGATGGACAGATACGCAGTATTTT
14,TRBV7-9,NA,once,TRBJ1-5,CASSSDTSNQPQHF,TGTGCCAGCAGCTCCGACACCAGCAATCAGCCCCAGCATTTT
13,TRBV5-1,NA,NA,TRBJ2-5,CASSPGQEETQYF,TGCGCCAGCAGCCCAGGACAAGAAGAGACCCAGTACTTC
16,TRBV3-1/TRBV3-2,TRBD2,NA,TRBJ2-7,CASSQEIAGAPYEQYF,TGTGCCAGCAGCCAAGAAATAGCGGGGGCCCCCTACGAGCAGTACTTC
16,TRBV5-1,TRBD1,NA,TRBJ1-2,CASSLGQGGSDYGYTF,TGCGCCAGCAGCTTGGGACAGGGGGGATCCGACTATGGCTACACCTTC
13,TRBV6-1,NA,NA,TRBJ2-7,CASSEGGRPGQYF,TGTGCCAGCAGTGAAGGGGGGCGCCCCGGGCAGTACTTC
14,TRBV28,NA,few,TRBJ1-2,CASSLLGGIYGYTF,TGTGCCAGCAGTTTATTGGGGGGGATCTATGGCTACACCTTC
16,TRBV7-2,TRBD2,NA,TRBJ2-3,CASSLTATSPRDTQYF,TGTGCCAGCAGCCTAACCGCGACTAGCCCCAGAGATACGCAGTATTTT
16,TRBV27,TRBD2,NA,TRBJ2-7,CASSLSPRGGFYEQYF,TGTGCCAGCAGTTTATCGCCGCGGGGGGGATTCTACGAGCAGTACTTC
17,TRBV18,NA,once,TRBJ2-3,CASSPDTTAVRTDTQYF,TGTGCCAGCTCACCCGATACGACAGCCGTACGGACAGATACGCAGTATTTT
16,TRBV28,NA,NA,TRBJ1-2,CASSRMGPTASGGYTF,TGTGCCAGCAGTAGGATGGGGCCCACGGCTAGTGGGGGCTACACCTTC
14,TRBV6-6,NA,once,TRBJ1-2,CATQPGSANYGYTF,TGTGCCACCCAGCCGGGGTCAGCTAACTATGGCTACACCTTC
13,TRBV28,TRBD1,NA,TRBJ2-1,CAANGGQGVEQFF,TGTGCCGCGAACGGGGGACAGGGGGTAGAGCAGTTCTTC